This record looks at one T cell receptor (beta chain) sequence and its context. Its cognate antigen is unknown. This record comes from a study of spatial heterogeneity in lung cancer. Study-level points and caveats: At resection, ubiquitous expanded tumor TCRs appeared in blood more than at follow-up.

Indicated time point: sample taken at primary tumor resection. Unsorted samples of tumor, nontumor lung or frozen PBMC had their whole RNA sequenced. Every molecule of TCR cDNA had its own unique molecular identifier. TCRdb re-called the 5' RACE reads through MiXCR, storing one row per CDR3 protein. The sample records approximately 40,000 distinct CDR3 sequences, 6.5% to 9% being singletons. Germline V gene lookup returns CDR1 LNHDA and CDR2 SQIVND (reference sequence). Losses at the gene ends were 5 bases for V and 4 bases for J; bases not matched to a gene: 2. The CDR3 runs to 13 residues. The chain links TRBV19 to TRBJ1-2; 9 bases are shared with TRBD1. The sample consisted of PBMCs, taken at surgery. The receptor's source is a female donor with early-stage non-small cell lung cancer. The CDR3 is CASSGGQGYGYTF. The CDR3 nucleotides read TGTGCCAGTAGTGGGGGACAGGGCTATGGCTACACCTTC.